The 27 T cell receptor beta chains below come from one sample, sequenced in a study of shared clonotypes between healthy human individuals (dated by TCRdb to the early 2020s). Library method: the immunoSEQ multiplex PCR assay. The immuneACCESS repertoire file appears here via TCRdb, limited to in-frame rearrangements. These files lack a portion of the clones; in checked studies, under half of the deficit traces to unresolved V genes, and the cause of the others is not known. This sample comprises under 650,000 clones, 96% of them detected only once. Of the sample, approximately 0.062% is held by the ten largest clones. Input material: naive CD4+ T cells sorted from blood. What the cell subset or site label conveys for this sample: CD45RA+ positively selected. These receptors were obtained from a woman in her twenties or thirties in good health.

The rearrangement links TRBV7-2 to TRBJ2-5; 9 bases map to TRBD2. Germline trimming cut 0 bases from V and 5 bases from J; bases unmatched to any gene: 1. Germline V gene sequence: CDR1 SGHTA, CDR2 FQGNSA. The CDR3 loop spans 14 amino acids. CDR3 in DNA: TGTGCCAGCAGCTTAGCCGCGGGAGGGGAGACCCAGTACTTC. Its translation is CASSLAAGGETQYF.

The V and J genes are TRBV14 and TRBJ2-1; 10 bases agree with TRBD2. Looked up from germline, CDR1 is SGHDN and CDR2 is FVKESK. CDR3 length: 22 residues. V shed 4 bases, J shed 9 bases, and the junction held 30 bases outside the gene matches. The CDR3 sequence: CASSPRVRMGLAGVRGRSEQFF. DNA for the CDR3: TGTGCCAGCAGCCCTAGGGTGAGGATGGGGCTAGCGGGAGTTAGGGGTCGAAGTGAGCAGTTCTTC.

This sequence joins TRBV5-1 and TRBJ1-1, with D possibly being TRBD1 (5 bases). CDR1 is SGHRS, CDR2 YFSETQ, per germline. V was shortened by 3 bases and J by 3 bases, with 9 bases between the two germline ends. CDR3 length equals 13 residues. CDR3 region: CASSSTEYTEAFF. DNA of the CDR3: TGCGCCAGCAGCTCGACAGAGTACACTGAAGCTTTCTTT.

V usage is TRBV7-9 and J usage is TRBJ2-6, with 7 bases identical to TRBD1. The CDR3 has 13 residues. Germline V gene lookup returns CDR1 SEHNR and CDR2 FQNEAQ (reference sequence). Losses at the gene ends were 4 bases for V and 12 bases for J; bases not matched to a gene: 6. The CDR3 here is CASSSNTGVVLTF. As DNA, the CDR3 is TGTGCCAGCAGCTCGAACACAGGGGTCGTCCTGACTTTC.

V and J are TRBV6-5 and TRBJ1-4; D remains unclear. The CDR3 length is 14 residues. Germline assignment: CDR1 MNHEY and CDR2 SVGAGI. Trimming removed 6 bases from V and 5 bases from J, with 13 bases in between. This chain's CDR3 is CASSGGRMNEKLFF. The CDR3 DNA reads as TGTGCCAGCAGCGGCGGCAGGATGAATGAAAAACTGTTTTTT.

The chain recombines TRBV2 with TRBJ2-6; D might be TRBD1 or TRBD2, each matching 5 bases. This CDR3 is 19 amino acids long. V was trimmed by 9 bases and J by 0 bases, leaving 24 bases between them. CDR1 SNHLY and CDR2 FYNNEI come from the germline V gene. CDR3 coding DNA: TGTGCCAGTAGAGAATGGGGGAAGGTGGATCCCTCTGGGGCCAACGTCCTGACTTTC. This sequence encodes CASREWGKVDPSGANVLTF.

This clone is a singleton in its sample. The gene calls are TRBV20-1 and TRBJ1-1, with no clear D. V dropped 5 bases and J dropped 3 bases, with 7 bases sitting between them. The CDR3 spans 11 residues. CDR1 is DFQATT and CDR2 is SNEGSKA in the germline V gene (reference sequence). CDR3 nucleotide sequence: TGCAGTGCTGCCACTTACACTGAAGCTTTCTTT. This encodes CSAATYTEAFF.

The chain employs TRBV11-2 and TRBJ2-7, with D maybe TRBD2 (5 bases). This CDR3 is built from 15 residues. The V end lost 7 bases, the J end lost 0 bases, and 16 bases lay between the germline ends. CDR1 is SGHAT, CDR2 FQNNGV, per germline. The DNA for the CDR3 is TGTGCCAGCACCTATACGGGGATAAGCTCCTACGAGCAGTACTTC. It specifies CASTYTGISSYEQYF.

The V and J genes are TRBV28 and TRBJ2-3; D is possibly TRBD2 (5 bases). V was clipped by 2 bases and J by 5 bases, with 14 bases between them. This CDR3 comprises 15 residues. From germline, CDR1 is MDHEN and CDR2 SYDVKM. In nucleotides, the CDR3 is TGTGCCAGCAGTTTACCGGGGATTATCGGAGATACGCAGTATTTT. It encodes CASSLPGIIGDTQYF.

This clone has just one count. The chain is built from TRBV19 and TRBJ2-1; 7 bases match TRBD1. The germline CDR1 and CDR2 sequences are LNHDA and SQIVND (reference sequence). This CDR3 spans 14 amino acids. Losses at the gene ends were 6 bases for V and 0 bases for J; bases not matched to a gene: 2. CDR3 bases: TGTGCCAGTAGACGACAGGGCTCCTACAATGAGCAGTTCTTC. Its translation is CASRRQGSYNEQFF.

The V and J genes are TRBV11-3 and TRBJ2-7; a possible D gene is TRBD2 (5 bases). The CDR3 totals 17 residues. The V end lost 1 base, the J end lost 4 bases, and 20 bases lay between the germline ends. Germline CDR1 reads SGHNT; CDR2 reads YENEEA. Here the CDR3 reads CASSLVRTSGPIYEQYF. The CDR3, as DNA: TGTGCCAGCAGCTTAGTTAGAACTAGTGGTCCCATTTACGAGCAGTACTTC. The variable domain in full, with the rest retrieved from reference TRBV11-3 and TRBJ2-7, is EAGVVQSPRYKIIEKKQPVAFWCNPISGHNTLYWYLQNLGQGPELLIRYENEEAVDDSQLPKDRFSAERLKGVDSTLKIQPAELGDSAVYLCASSLVRTSGPIYEQYFGPGTRLTVT.

This chain connects TRBV5-6 to TRBJ2-7; 9 bases fit TRBD2. Per the germline V gene, CDR1 is SGHDT and CDR2 is YYEEEE. This CDR3 spans 14 amino acids. Trimming removed 3 bases from V and 6 bases from J; junction bases left unmatched: 7. CDR3 nucleotide sequence: TGTGCCAGCAGCTCTCGGCGGGAGGGGTTCGAGCAGTACTTC. The encoded protein is CASSSRREGFEQYF.

Only one count was recorded for this clone. The chain carries TRBV5-1 and TRBJ2-1; 7 bases are a match to TRBD2. The CDR3 consists of 16 residues. V shed 0 bases, J shed 5 bases, and the junction held 8 bases outside the gene matches. From germline, CDR1 is SGHRS and CDR2 YFSETQ. CDR3 protein: CASSLAPASGHNEQFF. CDR3 DNA: TGCGCCAGCAGCTTGGCCCCGGCTAGCGGCCACAATGAGCAGTTCTTC.

V and J are TRBV20-1 and TRBJ2-1; TRBD1 matches 7 bases. Germline assignment: CDR1 DFQATT and CDR2 SNEGSKA (reference sequence). This CDR3 spans 10 amino acids. The junction had 9 bases not matched to a gene; V was cut back by 7 bases and J by 15 bases. CDR3 amino acids: CSVMGQYLFF. CDR3 DNA: TGCAGTGTCATGGGACAGTATCTGTTCTTC.

CDR3 loop: CASSLPPGLAGGVQETQYF. The CDR3 bases are TGTGCCAGCAGTTTACCCCCGGGACTAGCGGGAGGGGTCCAAGAGACCCAGTACTTC. The chain recombines TRBV28 with TRBJ2-5; 16 bases match TRBD2. CDR3 length equals 19 residues. Germline values: CDR1 MDHEN, CDR2 SYDVKM. Trimming removed 2 bases from V and 1 base from J; junction bases left unmatched: 7.

The rearrangement links TRBV5-1 to TRBJ1-4; TRBD1 is a possible D gene (6 bases). The CDR3 extends over 15 amino acids. CDR1 and CDR2 (germline): SGHRS, YFSETQ. V was shortened by 4 bases and J by 6 bases, with 16 bases between the two germline ends. CDR3: CASSPMTGEHEKLFF. DNA of the CDR3: TGCGCCAGCAGCCCGATGACAGGAGAACATGAAAAACTGTTTTTT.

The chain has TRBV5-1 and TRBJ1-1, with D possibly TRBD1 on 5 matching bases. CDR3 length: 12 amino acids. Trimming stripped 1 base from V and 6 bases from J, with 7 bases between. Germline CDR1 is SGHRS and CDR2 is YFSETQ. CDR3 DNA sequence: TGCGCCAGCAGCTTGACAGGTCCTGAAGCTTTCTTT. Amino acid sequence: CASSLTGPEAFF.

The V gene is TRBV11-3, the J gene TRBJ2-3, with 7 bases lining up with TRBD1. The germline V gene encodes CDR1 SGHNT and CDR2 YENEEA. The CDR3 is 15 residues long. V lost 1 base and J lost 1; bases outside the gene matches: 2. The CDR3 loop reads CASSLGGTGTDTQYF. The CDR3 region has the DNA TGTGCCAGCAGCTTAGGAGGGACAGGCACAGATACGCAGTATTTT.

V gene TRBV19 combines with J gene TRBJ2-7; D possibly corresponds to TRBD1 (7 bases). Germline V gene lookup returns CDR1 LNHDA and CDR2 SQIVND (reference sequence). The CDR3 runs to 15 residues. Trimming pared 5 bases from V and 5 bases from J, leaving 19 bases between. Here the CDR3 DNA reads TGTGCCAGTAGTTCCCTCTCAGGGGGGCTTGACGAGCAGTACTTC. It translates to CASSSLSGGLDEQYF.

The chain has TRBV7-9 and TRBJ1-1, with a weak D call TRBD1 (6 bases). The CDR3 length is 13 residues. Trimming removed 1 base at V and 11 bases at J, with 14 bases between. Per germline, CDR1 SEHNR and CDR2 FQNEAQ (reference sequence). Here the CDR3 reads CASSLVTGGKAFF. The CDR3 DNA is TGTGCCAGCAGCTTAGTAACGGGGGGCAAGGCTTTCTTT. Combining the CDR3 with reference TRBV7-9 and TRBJ1-1 gives the whole variable domain DTGVSQNPRHKITKRGQNVTFRCDPISEHNRLYWYRQTLGQGPEFLTYFQNEAQLEKSRLLSDRFSAERPKGSFSTLEIQRTEQGDSAMYLCASSLVTGGKAFFGQGTRLTVV.

The chain combines TRBV2 with TRBJ1-2, with 10 bases identical to TRBD1. The CDR3 is made up of 14 amino acids. From germline, CDR1 is SNHLY and CDR2 FYNNEI. V gave up 6 bases and J gave up 8 bases; unmatched junction bases: 9. CDR3 sequence reads: CASRPLTGGWGYTF. CDR3 nucleotides: TGTGCCAGCAGACCCCTGACAGGGGGCTGGGGCTACACCTTC.

This sequence joins TRBV13 and TRBJ2-2; possibly TRBD1 for D (5 bases). CDR1 is PRHDT, CDR2 FYEKMQ, per germline (reference sequence). The CDR3 totals 13 residues. Trimming shortened V by 5 bases and J by 5 bases, and 9 bases separated the two germline ends. The CDR3 here is CASSAQDTGELFF. CDR3 nucleotide sequence: TGTGCCAGCAGCGCACAGGATACCGGGGAGCTGTTTTTT.

The chain has TRBV28 and TRBJ2-7, with D possibly being TRBD2 (5 bases). Trimming shortened V by 3 bases and J by 4 bases, and 22 bases separated the two germline ends. Germline CDR1 and CDR2: MDHEN and SYDVKM. CDR3 length equals 17 residues. The CDR3 here is CASSFPTVTSTAYEQYF. Written as DNA, the CDR3 is TGTGCCAGCAGTTTCCCAACCGTAACTAGTACTGCATACGAGCAGTACTTC. Together with reference TRBV28 and TRBJ2-7, the CDR3 gives the full variable domain: DVKVTQSSRYLVKRTGEKVFLECVQDMDHENMFWYRQDPGLGLRLIYFSYDVKMKEKGDIPEGYSVSREKKERFSLILESASTNQTSMYLCASSFPTVTSTAYEQYFGPGTRLTVT.

The J gene is TRBJ2-7, the V gene TRBV10-3, with 9 bases lining up with TRBD2. V gave up 2 bases and J gave up 4 bases; unmatched junction bases: 3. The CDR3 runs 14 residues. Per germline, CDR1 ENHRY and CDR2 SYGVKD. The chain's CDR3 is CAISEASGIYEQYF. CDR3 DNA: TGTGCCATCAGTGAGGCTAGCGGGATTTACGAGCAGTACTTC.

The chain combines TRBV18 with TRBJ2-5; no definite D call. In germline, CDR1 is KGHSH, CDR2 LQKENI. The CDR3 is 13 amino acids. V was clipped by 2 bases and J by 4 bases, with 8 bases between them. The CDR3 region is CASSPGVGETQYF. The CDR3 region has the DNA TGTGCCAGCTCACCAGGGGTGGGAGAGACCCAGTACTTC.

Here the CDR3 reads CASRTKSTSGTHEQYF. In DNA, the CDR3 is TGTGCCAGCAGAACTAAATCGACTAGCGGGACCCACGAGCAGTACTTC. This chain connects TRBV7-2 to TRBJ2-5; 11 bases align to TRBD2. The J call may be faulty, since TRBJ2-7 better matches the DNA end. The germline V gene encodes CDR1 SGHTA and CDR2 FQGNSA. The CDR3 has 16 amino acids.

The chain couples TRBV4-2 to TRBJ2-1; 9 positions agree with TRBD2. Germline V CDR1 and CDR2: LGHNA, YNFKEQ. The CDR3 contains 15 residues. J lost 6 bases, V lost 4 bases, and 7 bases had no gene match. CDR3 sequence reads: CASSLAGVASNEQFF. CDR3 nucleotide sequence: TGTGCCAGCAGCCTAGCGGGAGTGGCGTCCAATGAGCAGTTCTTC.